Listed here are 17 T cell receptor beta chains from one sample, sequenced in a study of beta chain features in type 1 diabetes. Reverse transcribing all isolated RNA meant expressed TCRB transcripts were sequenced. The assay was immunoSEQ multiplex PCR, and TCRdb's table has in-frame clones only and misses some. Of around 500,000 clones listed, about an eighth are singletons. Input material: naive CD4+ T cells from blood. Receptors originate from a woman aged 18 to 35 in good health.

V usage is TRBV9 and J usage is TRBJ2-3; TRBD2 agrees at 10 bases. With 2 bases clipped from V and 1 base from J, the junction kept 4 bases outside the gene matches. CDR3 length: 16 amino acids. The germline gives CDR1 SGDLS, CDR2 YYNGEE. The CDR3 coding sequence is TGTGCCAGCAGCGTCGGACTAGCGGAGGGCACAGATACGCAGTATTTT. Its translation: CASSVGLAEGTDTQYF.

The V call is TRBV25-1, the J call TRBJ2-1; TRBD2 agrees at 10 bases. CDR1 is MGHDK, CDR2 SYGVNS, per germline. The length of the CDR3 is 16 residues. Losses at the gene ends were 10 bases for V and 4 bases for J; bases not matched to a gene: 13. The CDR3 region is CATLSPSGGRYNEQFF. DNA for the CDR3: TGTGCCACGCTCAGCCCTAGCGGGGGTAGATACAATGAGCAGTTCTTC.

This clone has only a few counts. The chain recombines TRBV5-4 with TRBJ1-2; D gene uncertain. The V end was cut by 5 bases, the J end by 2 bases, with 13 bases between. The CDR3 totals 14 residues. Germline-derived CDR1 and CDR2 are SGHNT and YYREEE (reference sequence). The CDR3 sequence is CASRRNQNNYGYTF. CDR3 in DNA: TGTGCCAGCAGACGCAATCAAAACAACTATGGCTACACCTTC.

This chain links TRBV5-4 with TRBJ2-4; 8 nucleotides agree with TRBD1. This CDR3 region has 16 residues. Germline trimming cut 4 bases from V and 1 base from J; bases unmatched to any gene: 7. Per the germline V gene, CDR1 is SGHNT and CDR2 is YYREEE (reference sequence). CDR3 sequence reads: CASSEGRDRAKNIQYF. DNA of the CDR3: TGTGCCAGCAGCGAGGGAAGGGACAGGGCCAAAAACATTCAGTACTTC.

The chain employs TRBV5-1 and TRBJ1-6; TRBD1 might be the D (6 bases). With 3 bases removed from V and 7 bases from J, the gap between germline ends came to 17 bases. The CDR3 runs to 16 residues. Germline CDR1 and CDR2: SGHRS and YFSETQ. The DNA for the CDR3 is TGCGCCAGCAGCTCCCGCCCTGGGCAGGGGAATTCACCCCTCCACTTT. Amino acids: CASSSRPGQGNSPLHF.

The CDR3 spells CASSLAVRGVVTQYF. CDR3 coding DNA: TGTGCCAGCAGCTTAGCGGTTCGGGGGGTTGTGACCCAGTACTTC. The rearrangement links TRBV7-2 to TRBJ2-5; 7 bases agree with TRBD2. The CDR3 is 15 residues long. Germline CDR1 is SGHTA and CDR2 is FQGNSA. Trimming took 0 bases from V and 7 from J; bases not matched to a gene: 8.

This clone occurred a few times. V is TRBV30 and J is TRBJ1-2; TRBD1 aligns across 7 bases. The CDR3 is made up of 12 amino acids. Germline lookup yields CDR1 GTSNPN and CDR2 SVGIG (reference sequence). Losses at the gene ends were 2 bases for V and 4 bases for J; bases not matched to a gene: 1. CDR3 nucleotides: TGTGCCTGGAGTCGGACAGGCTATGGCTACACCTTC. This gives the protein CAWSRTGYGYTF.

The chain joins TRBV9 to TRBJ2-4; 7 nucleotides match TRBD2. The V gene's germline CDR1 is SGDLS and CDR2 YYNGEE. The CDR3 extends over 15 amino acids. V dropped 0 bases and J dropped 7; count of bases not matched to a gene: 7. The CDR3 DNA sequence: TGTGCCAGCAGCGTAGAAATAGCGGGCGGCAACATTCAGTACTTC. As protein: CASSVEIAGGNIQYF.

In DNA form, the CDR3 reads TGCGCCAGCAAGCCGGACAGGGGAGGAGAAAAACTGTTTTTT. Its translation: CASKPDRGGEKLFF. This rearrangement joins TRBV5-1 to TRBJ1-4; 9 bases match TRBD1. Per the germline V gene, CDR1 is SGHRS and CDR2 is YFSETQ. The ends lost 6 bases at V and 8 bases at J; junction bases unmatched: 8. CDR3 length equals 14 residues.

The chain joins TRBV5-4 to TRBJ2-7; 9 bases match TRBD1. CDR3 size: 15 residues. With 4 bases clipped from V and 3 bases from J, the junction kept 8 bases outside the gene matches. The germline V gene encodes CDR1 SGHNT and CDR2 YYREEE (reference sequence). The DNA of the CDR3 is TGTGCCAGCAGCACAGGGGGCGTAAAGGTCTACGAGCAGTACTTC. Amino acid sequence: CASSTGGVKVYEQYF.

This clone has more than one count but fewer than ten. The chain uses TRBV9 and TRBJ1-2, with 7 positions matching TRBD1. Trimming cost V 0 bases and J 2 bases; bases outside gene matches: 4. Germline V gene lookup returns CDR1 SGDLS and CDR2 YYNGEE. CDR3 length equals 15 residues. The CDR3 sequence: CASSVEPTGNYGYTF. The CDR3 nucleotides are TGTGCCAGCAGCGTAGAACCGACAGGGAACTATGGCTACACCTTC. Full variable domain (remainder filled in from reference TRBV9 and TRBJ1-2): DSGVTQTPKHLITATGQRVTLRCSPRSGDLSVYWYQQSLDQGLQFLIQYYNGEERAKGNILERFSAQQFPDLHSELNLSSLELGDSALYFCASSVEPTGNYGYTFGSGTRLTVV.

V usage is TRBV11-2 and J usage is TRBJ2-7; 8 nucleotides line up with TRBD2. CDR1 and CDR2 from the germline V gene are SGHAT and FQNNGV. This CDR3 contains 14 residues. V was pared by 6 bases and J by 0 bases, with 4 bases of the junction left unmatched. The DNA for the CDR3 is TGTGCCAGCAGAACTAGCGGATCCTCCTACGAGCAGTACTTC. Translated: CASRTSGSSYEQYF.

The sample holds a few counts of this clone. This sequence joins TRBV4-2 and TRBJ1-2; 8 bases map to TRBD1. The germline gives CDR1 LGHNA, CDR2 YNFKEQ. The V and J ends lost 1 base and 0 bases, in that order; junction bases with no gene match: 4. This CDR3 is built from 16 residues. The DNA of the CDR3 is TGTGCCAGCAGCCAAGCCGGGACAGGTTCTAACTATGGCTACACCTTC. Translated: CASSQAGTGSNYGYTF.

This clone was detected only a few times. V gene TRBV4-3 combines with J gene TRBJ2-3, with 8 bases matching TRBD1. Trimming cost V 2 bases and J 3 bases; bases outside gene matches: 7. Germline V gene lookup returns CDR1 LGHNA and CDR2 YSLEER. CDR3 length: 16 amino acids. This CDR3 is CASSQIQGGWTDTQYF. CDR3 sequence (DNA): TGCGCCAGCAGCCAAATACAGGGGGGCTGGACAGATACGCAGTATTTT.

This clone was observed a few times. The chain combines TRBV15 with TRBJ2-7, with a weak D call TRBD1 (7 bases). V was pared by 1 base and J by 3 bases, with 16 bases between. Looked up from germline, CDR1 is LNHNV and CDR2 is YYDKDF (reference sequence). This CDR3 is 16 amino acids long. In DNA form, the CDR3 reads TGTGCCACCAGCAGAGGGGGGGCACCAGGGGGCTACGAGCAGTACGTC. It specifies CATSRGGAPGGYEQYV.

The chain recombines TRBV28 with TRBJ2-7; D ambiguous. The CDR3 consists of 11 residues. The V end was cut by 8 bases, the J end by 9 bases, with 14 bases between. From germline, CDR1 is MDHEN and CDR2 SYDVKM. For the CDR3, the DNA is TGTGCCAGCGAAACAAATCGTAGGCAGTACTTC. Translation gives CASETNRRQYF.

There are a few counts of this clone. The V call is TRBV28, the J call TRBJ2-3; 9 bases agree with TRBD1. After removal of 5 bases from V and 0 bases from J, the junction contained 6 bases not matched to a gene. Germline V gene lookup returns CDR1 MDHEN and CDR2 SYDVKM. This CDR3 comprises 16 residues. CDR3 in DNA: TGTGCCAGCAGTACGCACGGGACAGGGAGCACAGATACGCAGTATTTT. This sequence encodes CASSTHGTGSTDTQYF.